The 20 T cell receptor beta chains given below trace back to one sample, sequenced in a study of T cells in Graves' hyperthyroidism and ophthalmopathy. The TCR beta CDR3 regions underwent amplification using RNA transcripts as the source. First-round RT-PCR targeting the TCR CDR3 was performed with the HTBI primer set. TCRdb called the multiplex PCR reads again in MiXCR, with one record for every CDR3 protein. This sample has approximately 640,000 distinct CDR3 sequences; roughly 15% occur once, and the top ten carry 3.8%. Sequenced input: blood. The receptors derive from a woman aged 25 to 39 with Graves' hyperthyroidism.

This clonotype was seen repeatedly, ten times or more. V gene TRBV5-1 combines with J gene TRBJ2-1; 13 bases align to TRBD2. With 1 base clipped from V and 3 bases from J, the junction kept 10 bases outside the gene matches. This CDR3 spans 19 amino acids. Germline V gene data show CDR1 as SGHRS and CDR2 as YFSETQ. CDR3 bases: TGCGCCAGCAGCTTGACTTCCGGACTAGCGGGAGTCGGCTACAATGAGCAGTTCTTC. It encodes CASSLTSGLAGVGYNEQFF.

This clonotype turned up a few times. The chain recombines TRBV28 with TRBJ1-5; D is uncertain. The CDR3 sequence is 16 residues long. Trimming took 2 bases from V and 0 from J, leaving 11 bases between them. CDR1 MDHEN and CDR2 SYDVKM come from the germline V gene. CDR3 sequence reads: CASSLPFDGSNQPQHF. The CDR3, as DNA: TGTGCCAGCAGTTTACCCTTCGACGGTAGCAATCAGCCCCAGCATTTT.

This clonotype came up a few times. The chain recombines TRBV6-2 or TRBV6-3 with TRBJ1-1; 7 positions match TRBD1. V lost 8 bases to trimming and J lost 3 bases; unmatched junction nucleotides: 9. The length of the CDR3 is 14 residues. Germline assignment: CDR1 MNHEY and CDR2 SVGEGT. In nucleotides, the CDR3 is TGTGCCAGCTGTAGAGCAGGGGGTCACACTGAAGCTTTCTTT. Translation gives CASCRAGGHTEAFF.

This clonotype came up a few times. The chain joins TRBV5-6 to TRBJ2-5; D is undetermined. CDR3 length equals 13 residues. Germline-derived CDR1 and CDR2 are SGHDT and YYEEEE. V was pared by 2 bases and J by 7 bases, with 12 bases between. The CDR3 nucleotides are TGTGCCAGCAGCTTACCGACCGCCCGGACCCAGTACTTC. Translated, it gives CASSLPTARTQYF.

This clonotype has ten or more counts. The gene calls are TRBV12-3 or TRBV12-4 and TRBJ2-3, with D maybe TRBD2 (6 bases). Trimming took 2 bases from V and 4 from J, leaving 10 bases between them. The CDR3 spans 14 residues. The CDR3 region has the DNA TGTGCCAGCAGTTTATTGCGGGACTCAGATACGCAGTATTTT. Residues: CASSLLRDSDTQYF.

This clonotype was recorded many times. The chain couples TRBV7-2 to TRBJ1-1; D might be TRBD1 (5 bases). Trimming cost V 5 bases and J 6 bases, with 16 bases left between them. The CDR3 is 14 residues long. Germline V gene lookup returns CDR1 SGHTA and CDR2 FQGNSA. As DNA, the CDR3 is TGTGCCAGCAGCACCCAGGGAGCCTTCGCTGAAGCTTTCTTT. Residues: CASSTQGAFAEAFF.

The chain uses TRBV10-3 and TRBJ1-3; D perhaps matches TRBD1 (5 bases). Germline V lookup: CDR1 ENHRY, CDR2 SYGVKD. V lost 2 bases, J lost 0 bases, and 11 bases lay in between. The CDR3 has 16 amino acids. The CDR3, as DNA: TGTGCCATCAGTGAGAATCAGGGATCCTCTGGAAACACCATATATTTT. Translation: CAISENQGSSGNTIYF.

As for this clonotype: A much larger clone sits a single nucleotide away, making a read error possible. The chain employs TRBV7-2 and TRBJ2-1; weak D call: TRBD1 (7 bases). V dropped 10 bases and J dropped 4 bases, with 23 bases sitting between them. Germline CDR1 SGHTA, CDR2 FQGNSA. The CDR3 length is 16 residues. The DNA for the CDR3 is TGTGCCACCAAAGAGGGGGCGGGAAGATGGTACAATGAGCAGTTCTTC. The encoded protein is CATKEGAGRWYNEQFF.

This clonotype was seen a handful of times. The chain employs TRBV7-8 and TRBJ2-6, with no clear D. Per the germline V gene, CDR1 is SGHVS and CDR2 is FQNEAQ. The CDR3 is made up of 17 amino acids. The germline V and J ends were trimmed by 5 bases and 4 bases, with 18 bases remaining between them. The CDR3 DNA is TGTGCCAGCAGCCAAGTCACATCTCGTTCGGGGGCCAACGTCCTGACTTTC. This sequence encodes CASSQVTSRSGANVLTF.

The rearrangement uses TRBV10-3 and TRBJ1-5; no clear D gene. Trimming took off 0 bases at V and 3 bases at J, with 9 bases between the two ends. CDR3 length: 15 residues. Germline-derived CDR1 and CDR2 are ENHRY and SYGVKD. The CDR3 DNA sequence: TGTGCCATCAGTGAGTCTACAGTTCCCAATCAGCCCCAGCATTTT. Its translation is CAISESTVPNQPQHF.

Many counts were recorded for this clonotype. The chain carries TRBV24-1 and TRBJ2-1; the D is unclear. CDR1 is KGHDR, CDR2 SFDVKD, per germline. The CDR3 totals 13 residues. V gave up 0 bases and J gave up 8 bases, with 7 bases separating them. The CDR3 loop is CATSDLRWDEQFF. The DNA for the CDR3 is TGTGCCACCAGTGATTTGAGGTGGGATGAGCAGTTCTTC.

The sample holds a few counts of this clonotype. The chain couples TRBV20-1 to TRBJ2-2; no firm D call. V lost 4 bases and J lost 0, with 3 bases in between. CDR1 and CDR2 (germline): DFQATT, SNEGSKA (reference sequence). The CDR3 contains 12 residues. The CDR3 DNA is TGCAGTGCTAACTCGAACACCGGGGAGCTGTTTTTT. This gives the protein CSANSNTGELFF.

This chain joins TRBV28 and TRBJ2-2; 7 bases match TRBD2. Germline trimming cut 7 bases from V and 3 bases from J; bases unmatched to any gene: 5. The CDR3 is 14 residues long. CDR1 is MDHEN and CDR2 is SYDVKM in the germline V gene. This chain's CDR3 is CASTERDDTGELFF. CDR3 sequence (DNA): TGTGCCAGCACTGAGCGGGATGACACCGGGGAGCTGTTTTTT.

In its sample, this clonotype was seen a few times. The rearrangement links TRBV29-1 to TRBJ1-2; unclear D gene. The germline V gene has CDR1 SQVTM and CDR2 ANQGSEA. This CDR3 has 8 amino acids. Trimming took 4 bases from V and 7 from J, leaving 1 base between them. CDR3 DNA: TGCAGCGTTGCTGGCTACACCTTC. Amino acid sequence: CSVAGYTF. Looking up the rest from reference TRBV29-1 and TRBJ1-2 gives the full variable domain: SAVISQKPSRDICQRGTSLTIQCQVDSQVTMMFWYRQQPGQSLTLIATANQGSEATYESGFVIDKFPISRPNLTFSTLTVSNMSPEDSSIYLCSVAGYTFGSGTRLTVV.

This clonotype was detected a few times. The junction does not match germline at one end; this may be a read error. The chain joins TRBV12-3 or TRBV12-4 to TRBJ2-1; D is ambiguous. The CDR3 length is 15 residues. The CDR3 nucleotides are TGTGCCAGCAGTTTAAGTAGCCTCTCCTCCAATGAGCAGTTCTTC. It encodes CASSLSSLSSNEQFF.

The V and J genes are TRBV10-3 and TRBJ2-3; no reliable D call. The CDR3 sequence is 14 residues long. CDR1 and CDR2 from the germline V gene are ENHRY and SYGVKD. V lost 8 bases and J lost 2, with 14 bases in between. The chain's CDR3 is CAIGSTLLTDTQYF. CDR3 DNA: TGTGCCATCGGGTCCACACTCCTCACAGATACGCAGTATTTT.

This clonotype appeared many times. The genes are TRBV28 and TRBJ1-6; maybe TRBD1 (6 bases). CDR3 size: 17 residues. V was clipped by 5 bases and J by 1 base, with 15 bases between them. Germline CDR1 reads MDHEN; CDR2 reads SYDVKM. CDR3 DNA: TGTGCCAGCAGTCATGGAAGAGGGGGGTCCTATAATTCACCCCTCCACTTT. Protein sequence: CASSHGRGGSYNSPLHF.

This clonotype was seen many times. This rearrangement joins TRBV3-1 to TRBJ1-1; no clear D. The CDR3 is made up of 11 amino acids. V gave up 5 bases and J gave up 11 bases, with 12 bases separating them. Germline V gene data show CDR1 as LGHDT and CDR2 as YNNKEL (reference sequence). The CDR3 loop is CASSFQRSAFF. The CDR3 coding sequence is TGTGCCAGCAGCTTCCAACGGAGCGCTTTCTTT.

The chain combines TRBV19 with TRBJ2-2; 11 bases are shared with TRBD1. Per the germline V gene, CDR1 is LNHDA and CDR2 is SQIVND (reference sequence). This CDR3 region has 18 residues. Trimming took 6 bases from V and 1 from J; bases not matched to a gene: 10. Written as DNA, the CDR3 is TGTGCCAGTAGGCCGGGACAGGGGGTTCCTCTGAACACCGGGGAGCTGTTTTTT. This gives the protein CASRPGQGVPLNTGELFF. The variable domain in full, completed from reference TRBV19 and TRBJ2-2, reads DGGITQSPKYLFRKEGQNVTLSCEQNLNHDAMYWYRQDPGQGLRLIYYSQIVNDFQKGDIAEGYSVSREKKESFPLTVTSAQKNPTAFYLCASRPGQGVPLNTGELFFGEGSRLTVL.

This clonotype was recorded at least ten times. The chain employs TRBV28 and TRBJ1-1; D ambiguous. This CDR3 comprises 13 residues. Germline CDR1 and CDR2: MDHEN and SYDVKM. Between the trimmed V and J ends, which lost 3 bases and 6 bases, there was a span of 11 bases. The CDR3 is CASSFPQESEAFF. The CDR3 coding sequence is TGTGCCAGCAGTTTTCCCCAGGAGTCTGAAGCTTTCTTT.